One and the same sample provided the 13 T cell receptor beta chains below, sequenced in a study of CD8 T cells in Susac syndrome. RNA amounts of roughly 0.5 to 1 ug underwent reverse transcription with random hexamers. TCRdb re-derived calls from the immunoSEQ multiplex PCR reads in MiXCR, one entry per CDR3 protein. The sample includes about 300,000 distinct CDR3 sequences, around 92% of them seen just once. The sample comprised CD4+ T cells from PBMCs. The receptors were sampled from a human donor with multiple sclerosis.

The V call is TRBV21-1, the J call TRBJ2-5; the table's TRBD2 call for D was not verified on the DNA. TRBV21-1 is a listed pseudogene. The CDR3 spans 19 residues. The CDR3 nucleotides are TGTGCCAGCAGCCAATTCGAACTCGGACTAGCGGGGGTACAAGAGACCCAGTACTTC. Translated: CASSQFELGLAGVQETQYF.

The chain is built from TRBV14 and TRBJ2-1; 8 bases are shared with TRBD2. The CDR3 runs to 17 residues. Germline lookup yields CDR1 SGHDN and CDR2 FVKESK. V trimming: 4 bases; J trimming: 0 bases; junction bases outside the gene matches: 8. The CDR3 is CASSPTSGPFSYNEQFF. The CDR3 region has the DNA TGTGCCAGCAGCCCCACTAGCGGACCTTTCTCCTACAATGAGCAGTTCTTC.

This chain links TRBV20-1 with TRBJ2-5; no definite D call. CDR1 is DFQATT, CDR2 SNEGSKA, per germline (reference sequence). Trimming shortened V by 3 bases and J by 1 base, and 6 bases separated the two germline ends. CDR3 length: 12 residues. CDR3 loop: CSASTGQETQYF. The CDR3 nucleotides are TGCAGTGCTAGTACGGGCCAAGAGACCCAGTACTTC.

The chain carries TRBV11-2 and TRBJ2-7, with D unclear. The V and J ends lost 3 bases and 0 bases respectively, with 12 bases between them. The CDR3 runs 15 residues. Germline-derived CDR1 and CDR2 are SGHAT and FQNNGV. CDR3 sequence reads: CASSFLRQSSYEQYF. In DNA, the CDR3 is TGTGCCAGCAGCTTTTTACGGCAGAGCTCCTACGAGCAGTACTTC. Combining the CDR3 with reference TRBV11-2 and TRBJ2-7 gives the whole variable domain EAGVAQSPRYKIIEKRQSVAFWCNPISGHATLYWYQQILGQGPKLLIQFQNNGVVDDSQLPKDRFSAERLKGVDSTLKIQPAKLEDSAVYLCASSFLRQSSYEQYFGPGTRLTVT.

J is TRBJ1-1 and V is TRBV2; D gene uncertain. The germline V and J ends were trimmed by 5 bases and 0 bases, with 13 bases remaining between them. The CDR3 length is 15 residues. Germline values: CDR1 SNHLY, CDR2 FYNNEI. The DNA for the CDR3 is TGTGCCAGCAGTCCACCGGTCACCTTGAACACTGAAGCTTTCTTT. This gives the protein CASSPPVTLNTEAFF.

The rearrangement links TRBV3-1 to TRBJ2-1; 9 bases are a match to TRBD2. The germline CDR1 and CDR2 sequences are LGHDT and YNNKEL (reference sequence). The CDR3 is 15 residues long. With V trimmed by 6 bases and J by 9 bases, 12 bases remained unmatched. CDR3 DNA sequence: TGTGCCAGCAGGTTAGCGGGAGTTGGTTCGGTTGAGCAGTTCTTC. Protein sequence: CASRLAGVGSVEQFF.

The rearrangement uses TRBV20-1 and TRBJ2-7; maybe TRBD2 (5 bases). The CDR3 spans 13 residues. The germline V and J ends were trimmed by 0 bases and 4 bases, with 10 bases remaining between them. Germline CDR1 reads DFQATT; CDR2 reads SNEGSKA (reference sequence). CDR3 region: CSARDLRGYEQYF. CDR3 DNA sequence: TGCAGTGCTAGAGATCTACGGGGATACGAGCAGTACTTC.

This chain links TRBV3-1 with TRBJ2-3; D is tentatively TRBD1 or TRBD2 (5 bases each). V lost 3 bases to trimming and J lost 2 bases, with 18 bases between them. CDR1 and CDR2 (germline): LGHDT, YNNKEL (reference sequence). The CDR3 totals 17 residues. The CDR3 sequence is CASSQTGTEILTDTQYF. Here the CDR3 DNA reads TGTGCCAGCAGCCAGACCGGGACGGAGATCCTCACAGATACGCAGTATTTT.

The chain couples TRBV3-1 to TRBJ1-5; D is unclear. Deletions cut 1 base from V and 0 bases from J, with 10 bases between. This CDR3 has 16 residues. Germline V CDR1 and CDR2: LGHDT, YNNKEL (reference sequence). This chain's CDR3 is CASSQGISYSNQPQHF. As DNA, the CDR3 is TGTGCCAGCAGCCAAGGGATTTCTTATAGCAATCAGCCCCAGCATTTT.

This sequence joins TRBV29-1 and TRBJ2-5; TRBD2 aligns across 9 bases. V shed 3 bases and J 4 bases; nucleotides not matched to a gene: 3. CDR1 and CDR2 from the germline V gene are SQVTM and ANQGSEA. The CDR3 is made up of 13 amino acids. CDR3 protein: CSVERGGGETQYF. CDR3 bases: TGCAGCGTTGAGCGGGGGGGCGGAGAGACCCAGTACTTC. The full variable domain, with the rest looked up from reference TRBV29-1 and TRBJ2-5, is SAVISQKPSRDICQRGTSLTIQCQVDSQVTMMFWYRQQPGQSLTLIATANQGSEATYESGFVIDKFPISRPNLTFSTLTVSNMSPEDSSIYLCSVERGGGETQYFGPGTRLLVL.

CDR3 in DNA: TGCAGCGTCCTCCCGAGAGATACGCAGTATTTT. This sequence encodes CSVLPRDTQYF. The chain is built from TRBV29-1 and TRBJ2-3, with unresolved D. V lost 6 bases and J 5 bases, leaving 9 bases between the germline ends. Germline lookup yields CDR1 SQVTM and CDR2 ANQGSEA. The CDR3 has 11 residues.

The J gene is TRBJ2-2, the V gene TRBV7-2; 7 nucleotides align to TRBD1. After removal of 4 bases from V and 3 bases from J, the junction contained 14 bases not matched to a gene. The germline gives CDR1 SGHTA, CDR2 FQGNSA. CDR3 length equals 18 residues. The CDR3 DNA reads TGTGCCAGCAGCTCGAGACTCCGGGACAGTGAGTACACCGGGGAGCTGTTTTTT. Its translation: CASSSRLRDSEYTGELFF.

The CDR3 DNA is TGTGCCAGCAGCCGTGGGGTAGTGATCACCGGGGAGCTGTTTTTT. Its translation is CASSRGVVITGELFF. The J gene is TRBJ2-2, the V gene TRBV5-6; no clear D. The CDR3 is 15 residues long. Trimming stripped 4 bases from V and 4 bases from J, with 14 bases between. Germline-derived CDR1 and CDR2 are SGHDT and YYEEEE.